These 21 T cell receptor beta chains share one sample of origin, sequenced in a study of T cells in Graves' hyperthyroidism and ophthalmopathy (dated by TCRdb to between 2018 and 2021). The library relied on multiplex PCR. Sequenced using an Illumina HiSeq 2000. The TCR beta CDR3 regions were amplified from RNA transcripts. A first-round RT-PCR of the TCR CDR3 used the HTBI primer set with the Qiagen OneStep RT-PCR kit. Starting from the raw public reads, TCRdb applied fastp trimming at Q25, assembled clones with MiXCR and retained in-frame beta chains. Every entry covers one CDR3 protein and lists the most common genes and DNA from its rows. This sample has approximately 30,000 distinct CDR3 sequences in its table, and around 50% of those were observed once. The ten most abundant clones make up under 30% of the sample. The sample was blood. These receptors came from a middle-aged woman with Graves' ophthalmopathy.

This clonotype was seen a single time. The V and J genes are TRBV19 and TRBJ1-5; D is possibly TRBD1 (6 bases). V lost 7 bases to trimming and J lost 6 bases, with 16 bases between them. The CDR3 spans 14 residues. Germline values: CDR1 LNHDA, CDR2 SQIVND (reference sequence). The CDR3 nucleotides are TGTGCCAGTATATTTAGCGGAGGGGGTCAGCCCCAGCATTTT. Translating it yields CASIFSGGGQPQHF.

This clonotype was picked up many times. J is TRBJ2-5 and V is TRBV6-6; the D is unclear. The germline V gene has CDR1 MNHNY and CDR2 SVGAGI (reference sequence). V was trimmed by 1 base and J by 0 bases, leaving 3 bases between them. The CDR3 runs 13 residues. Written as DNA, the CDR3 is TGTGCCAGCAGTTACTATAACCAAGAGACCCAGTACTTC. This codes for CASSYYNQETQYF.

The CDR3: CSAEGGPGNEQFF. In nucleotides, the CDR3 is TGCAGTGCTGAGGGAGGGCCAGGCAATGAGCAGTTCTTC. The genes are TRBV20-1 and TRBJ2-1; 7 bases agree with TRBD2. Per germline, CDR1 DFQATT and CDR2 SNEGSKA (reference sequence). The V gene end was trimmed by 5 bases and the J gene end by 6 bases; junction bases not matched to a gene: 7. There are 13 residues in the CDR3.

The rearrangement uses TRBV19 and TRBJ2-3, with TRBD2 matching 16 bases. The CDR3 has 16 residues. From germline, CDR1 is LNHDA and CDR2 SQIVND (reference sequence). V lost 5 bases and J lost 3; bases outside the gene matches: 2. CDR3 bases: TGTGCCAGTAGTGTGGGACTAGCGGGGGGGACAGATACGCAGTATTTT. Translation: CASSVGLAGGTDTQYF.

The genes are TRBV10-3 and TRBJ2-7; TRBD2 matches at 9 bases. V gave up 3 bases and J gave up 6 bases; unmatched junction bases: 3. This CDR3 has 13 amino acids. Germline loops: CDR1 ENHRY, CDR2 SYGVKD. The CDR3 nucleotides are TGTGCCATCAGTGACCTAGCGGGAAGCGAGCAGTACTTC. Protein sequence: CAISDLAGSEQYF.

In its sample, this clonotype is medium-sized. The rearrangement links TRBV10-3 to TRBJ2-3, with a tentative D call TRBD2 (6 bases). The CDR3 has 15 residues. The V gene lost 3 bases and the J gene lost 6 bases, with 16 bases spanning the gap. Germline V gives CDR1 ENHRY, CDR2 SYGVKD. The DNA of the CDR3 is TGTGCCATCAGTGACCCCTTCCGGGAGACGGATACGCAGTATTTT. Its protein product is CAISDPFRETDTQYF.

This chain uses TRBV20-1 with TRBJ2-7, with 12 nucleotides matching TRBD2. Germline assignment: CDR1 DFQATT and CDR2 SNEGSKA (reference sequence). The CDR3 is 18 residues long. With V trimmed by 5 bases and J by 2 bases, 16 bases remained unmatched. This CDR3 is CSALGQHLRTSGTYEQYF. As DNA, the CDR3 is TGCAGTGCTCTGGGACAGCATCTTCGGACTAGCGGGACCTACGAGCAGTACTTC.

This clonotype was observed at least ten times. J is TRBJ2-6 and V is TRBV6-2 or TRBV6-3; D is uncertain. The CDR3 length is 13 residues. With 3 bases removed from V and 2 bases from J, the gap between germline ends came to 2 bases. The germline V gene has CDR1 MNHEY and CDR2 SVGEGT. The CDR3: CASSYPGANVLTF. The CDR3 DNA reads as TGTGCCAGCAGTTATCCTGGGGCCAACGTCCTGACTTTC.

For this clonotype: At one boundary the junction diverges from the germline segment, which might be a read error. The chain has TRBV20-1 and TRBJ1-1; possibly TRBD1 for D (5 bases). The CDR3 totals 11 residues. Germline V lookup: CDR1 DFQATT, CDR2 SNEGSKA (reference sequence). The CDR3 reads CSAREGREAFF. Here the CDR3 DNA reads TGCAGTGCAAGAGAGGGGCGGGAAGCCTTCTTT.

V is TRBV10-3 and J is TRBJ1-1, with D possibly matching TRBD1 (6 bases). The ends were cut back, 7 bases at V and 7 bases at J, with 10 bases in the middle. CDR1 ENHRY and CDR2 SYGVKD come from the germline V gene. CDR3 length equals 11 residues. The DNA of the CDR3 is TGTGCCATCACGGGGGACAATGAAGCTTTCTTT. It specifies CAITGDNEAFF.

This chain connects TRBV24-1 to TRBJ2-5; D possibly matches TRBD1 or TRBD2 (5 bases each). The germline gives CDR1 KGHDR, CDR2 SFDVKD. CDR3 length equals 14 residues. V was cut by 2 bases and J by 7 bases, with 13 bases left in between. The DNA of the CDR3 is TGTGCCACCAGTGATTCGGGGCCTTGGGGGACCCAGTACTTC. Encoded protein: CATSDSGPWGTQYF.

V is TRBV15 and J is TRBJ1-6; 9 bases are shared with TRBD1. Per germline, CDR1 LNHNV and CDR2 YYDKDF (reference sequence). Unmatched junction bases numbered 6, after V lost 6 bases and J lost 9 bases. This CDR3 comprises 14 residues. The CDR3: CATRATGGSSPLHF. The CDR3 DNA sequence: TGTGCCACCAGGGCGACAGGGGGATCTTCACCCCTCCACTTT.

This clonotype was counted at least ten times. The CDR3 DNA follows: TGCAGTGCTGAGGCAACTAGGTCCGATACGCAGTATTTT. Amino acids: CSAEATRSDTQYF. The chain has TRBV20-1 and TRBJ2-3, with a possible D match to TRBD2 (5 bases). Germline CDR1 reads DFQATT; CDR2 reads SNEGSKA (reference sequence). V was clipped by 5 bases and J by 6 bases, with 15 bases between them. This CDR3 is 13 amino acids long.

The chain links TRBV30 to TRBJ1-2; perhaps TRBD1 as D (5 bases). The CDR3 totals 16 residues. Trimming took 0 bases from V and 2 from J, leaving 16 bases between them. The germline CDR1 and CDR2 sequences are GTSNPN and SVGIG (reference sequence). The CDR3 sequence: CAWSVPVWGSNYGYTF. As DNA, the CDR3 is TGTGCCTGGAGTGTCCCTGTCTGGGGGTCAAACTATGGCTACACCTTC.

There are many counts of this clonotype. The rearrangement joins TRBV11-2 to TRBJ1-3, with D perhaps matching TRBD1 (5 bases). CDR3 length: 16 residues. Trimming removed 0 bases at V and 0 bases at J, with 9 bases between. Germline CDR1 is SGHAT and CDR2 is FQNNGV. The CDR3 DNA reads TGTGCCAGCAGCTTAGAAAGGGGTTCCTCTGGAAACACCATATATTTT. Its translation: CASSLERGSSGNTIYF.

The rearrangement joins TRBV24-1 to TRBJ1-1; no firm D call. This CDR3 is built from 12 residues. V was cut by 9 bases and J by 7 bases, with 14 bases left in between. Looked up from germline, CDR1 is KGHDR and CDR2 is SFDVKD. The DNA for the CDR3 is TGTGCCACCTATACAGAGAAGGGTGAAGCTTTCTTT. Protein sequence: CATYTEKGEAFF.

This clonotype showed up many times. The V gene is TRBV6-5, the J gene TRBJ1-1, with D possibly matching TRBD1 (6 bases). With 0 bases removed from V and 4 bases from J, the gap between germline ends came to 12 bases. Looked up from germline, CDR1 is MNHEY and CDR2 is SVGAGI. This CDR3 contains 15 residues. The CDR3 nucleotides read TGTGCCAGCAGTTACTCGATAGGGGGGCTCACTGAAGCTTTCTTT. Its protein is CASSYSIGGLTEAFF.

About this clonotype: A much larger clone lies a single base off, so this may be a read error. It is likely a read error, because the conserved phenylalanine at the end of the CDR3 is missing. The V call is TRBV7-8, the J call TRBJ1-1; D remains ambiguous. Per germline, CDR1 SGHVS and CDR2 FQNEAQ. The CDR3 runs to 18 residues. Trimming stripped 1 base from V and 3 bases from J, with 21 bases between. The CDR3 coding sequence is TGTGCCAGCAGCTTAGTAGCGGACGCGGGCATCGTGCACACTGAAGCTTTCCTT. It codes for CASSLVADAGIVHTEAFL.

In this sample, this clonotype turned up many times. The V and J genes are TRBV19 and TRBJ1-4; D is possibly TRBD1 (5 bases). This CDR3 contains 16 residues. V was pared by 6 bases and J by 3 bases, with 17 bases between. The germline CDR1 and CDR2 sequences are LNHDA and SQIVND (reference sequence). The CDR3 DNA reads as TGTGCCAGTAGCCCAGGGAGAGGTTCGTCTAATGAAAAACTGTTTTTT. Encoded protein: CASSPGRGSSNEKLFF.

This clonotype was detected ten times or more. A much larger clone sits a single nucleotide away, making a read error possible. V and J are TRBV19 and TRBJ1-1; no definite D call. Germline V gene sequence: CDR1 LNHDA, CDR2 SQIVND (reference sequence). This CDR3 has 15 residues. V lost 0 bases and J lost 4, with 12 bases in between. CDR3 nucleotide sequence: TGTGCCAGTAGTATAGACGGAGGAGTTGTCACTGAAGCTTTCTTT. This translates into CASSIDGGVVTEAFF.

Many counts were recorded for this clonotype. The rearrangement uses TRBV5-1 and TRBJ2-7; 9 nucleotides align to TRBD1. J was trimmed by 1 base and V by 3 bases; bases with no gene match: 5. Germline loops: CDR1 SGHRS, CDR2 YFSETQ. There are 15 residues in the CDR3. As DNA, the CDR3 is TGCGCCAGCAGCTATTGGACAGGGGAGTCCTACGAGCAGTACTTC. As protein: CASSYWTGESYEQYF.